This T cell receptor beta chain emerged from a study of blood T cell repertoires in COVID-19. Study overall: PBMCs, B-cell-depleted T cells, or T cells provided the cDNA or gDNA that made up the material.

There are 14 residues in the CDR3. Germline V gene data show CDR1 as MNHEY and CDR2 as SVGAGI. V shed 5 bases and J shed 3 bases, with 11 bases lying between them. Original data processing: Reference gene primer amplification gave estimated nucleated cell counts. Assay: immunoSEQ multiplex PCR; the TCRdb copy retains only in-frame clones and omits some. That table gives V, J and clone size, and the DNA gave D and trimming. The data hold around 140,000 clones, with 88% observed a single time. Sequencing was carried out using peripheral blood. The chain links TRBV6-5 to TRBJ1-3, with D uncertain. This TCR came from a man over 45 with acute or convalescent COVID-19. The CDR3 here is CASSPWEGGNTIYF. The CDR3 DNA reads TGTGCCAGCAGTCCCTGGGAGGGTGGAAACACCATATATTTT.